The 27 T cell receptor beta chains given below trace back to one sample, sequenced in a study of blood T cells in healthy people across ages. The use of a sample-barcoded 5' primer and a J-beta primer mix characterized a second PCR of about 6 to 12 cycles. TCRdb re-called the 5' RACE reads through MiXCR, storing one row per CDR3 protein. This sample carries about 780,000 distinct CDR3 sequences, about 45% of them seen once, and the ten largest clones take less than 20%. The sample was blood. The source of these receptors is a man older than 75 in good health.

This chain joins TRBV5-1 and TRBJ1-1, with a weak D call TRBD1 (6 bases). Germline CDR1 reads SGHRS; CDR2 reads YFSETQ. The CDR3 loop spans 15 amino acids. V dropped 3 bases and J dropped 5 bases, with 17 bases sitting between them. The CDR3 sequence is CASSWGLQGGTEAFF. CDR3 nucleotides: TGCGCCAGCAGCTGGGGGCTACAAGGAGGTACTGAAGCTTTCTTT.

The J gene is TRBJ2-5, the V gene TRBV18; TRBD1 matches 7 bases. V shed 4 bases and J 2 bases; nucleotides not matched to a gene: 7. The CDR3 has 15 residues. The germline V gene has CDR1 KGHSH and CDR2 LQKENI. The CDR3 DNA reads as TGTGCCAGCTCACTCGAACAGGGGAATCAAGAGACCCAGTACTTC. Translated: CASSLEQGNQETQYF.

Worth noting for this clonotype: A much larger clone differs from this one at a single base, so this may be a read error. The chain recombines TRBV7-2 with TRBJ2-7, with TRBD1 as a possible D gene (5 bases). Germline V gene data show CDR1 as SGHTA and CDR2 as FQGNSA. The CDR3 consists of 15 residues. Trimming stripped 3 bases from V and 5 bases from J, with 17 bases between. CDR3 coding DNA: TGTGCCAGCAGCTTCCTGGACACCAGAGGACACGAGCAGTACTTC. This translates into CASSFLDTRGHEQYF.

V usage is TRBV7-7 and J usage is TRBJ2-2; weak D call: TRBD1 (7 bases). This CDR3 comprises 18 residues. V was clipped by 4 bases and J by 4 bases, with 22 bases between them. CDR1 and CDR2 (germline): SSHAT, FNYEAQ (reference sequence). In DNA form, the CDR3 reads TGTGCCAGCAGCTCCTCGACGGGGCTCAGGGGGGTCACCGGGGAGCTGTTTTTT. Translating it yields CASSSSTGLRGVTGELFF.

This clonotype was found many times. The rearrangement uses TRBV4-3 and TRBJ2-7; D not certain. Germline lookup yields CDR1 LGHNA and CDR2 YSLEER. Deletions cut 0 bases from V and 0 bases from J, with 9 bases between. CDR3 length equals 15 residues. CDR3 protein: CASSQDGSGSYEQYF. CDR3 sequence (DNA): TGCGCCAGCAGCCAAGATGGCTCTGGCTCCTACGAGCAGTACTTC.

The J gene is TRBJ2-3, the V gene TRBV5-6, with 8 bases identical to TRBD2. The CDR3 runs to 16 residues. Trimming cost V 4 bases and J 4 bases; bases outside gene matches: 11. Germline values: CDR1 SGHDT, CDR2 YYEEEE. CDR3 amino acids: CASSPGGLRSSDTQYF. CDR3 in DNA: TGTGCCAGCAGCCCGGGGGGGTTAAGAAGTTCAGATACGCAGTATTTT.

This clonotype was observed at least ten times. The chain uses TRBV12-3 or TRBV12-4 and TRBJ2-7, with D possibly matching TRBD1 (5 bases). V dropped 3 bases and J dropped 2 bases, with 8 bases sitting between them. The CDR3 length is 13 residues. Written as DNA, the CDR3 is TGTGCCAGCAGTTTCCAGGGTGCCTACGAGCAGTACTTC. Translated, it gives CASSFQGAYEQYF.

This sequence joins TRBV11-2 and TRBJ2-5; D is undetermined. Trimming shortened V by 6 bases and J by 11 bases, and 13 bases separated the two germline ends. The germline gives CDR1 SGHAT, CDR2 FQNNGV. The CDR3 length is 11 residues. The CDR3 bases are TGTGCCAGCAGTTTCCCAGCAGATCAGTACTTC. It codes for CASSFPADQYF.

The chain recombines TRBV9 with TRBJ1-1; 10 nucleotides align to TRBD1. With V trimmed by 3 bases and J by 0 bases, 2 bases remained unmatched. The CDR3 runs 15 residues. The V gene's germline CDR1 is SGDLS and CDR2 YYNGEE. CDR3 sequence (DNA): TGTGCCAGCAGCGCAGACAGGGGGCTGAACACTGAAGCTTTCTTT. It is translated as CASSADRGLNTEAFF.

This sequence joins TRBV18 and TRBJ2-7, with D tentatively TRBD1 (5 bases). Germline values: CDR1 KGHSH, CDR2 LQKENI. With 0 bases removed from V and 3 bases from J, the gap between germline ends came to 12 bases. This CDR3 comprises 15 residues. CDR3 sequence (DNA): TGTGCCAGCTCACCACCGTCGTTGCAGGGCTACGAGCAGTACTTC. Protein sequence: CASSPPSLQGYEQYF. Supplemented by reference TRBV18 and TRBJ2-7, the full variable domain reads NAGVMQNPRHLVRRRGQEARLRCSPMKGHSHVYWYRQLPEEGLKFMVYLQKENIIDESGMPKERFSAEFPKEGPSILRIQQVVRGDSAAYFCASSPPSLQGYEQYFGPGTRLTVT.

About this clonotype: Without the conserved terminal phenylalanine or tryptophan, this CDR3 likely stems from a read error. The chain joins TRBV12-3 or TRBV12-4 to TRBJ2-3; D perhaps matches TRBD1 (5 bases). The CDR3 is 14 residues long. Trimming removed 2 bases from V and 3 bases from J, with 9 bases in between. The CDR3 nucleotides read TGTGCCAGCAGTTTAATACGGACAACAGATACGCAGTATTCT. Amino acid sequence: CASSLIRTTDTQYS.

This clonotype has only a few counts. The V gene is TRBV4-1, the J gene TRBJ1-2, with a possible D match to TRBD1 (5 bases). CDR3 length equals 15 residues. CDR1 and CDR2 (germline): MGHRA, YSYEKL. V was shortened by 4 bases and J by 2 bases, with 14 bases between the two germline ends. This chain's CDR3 is CASSLHSTANYGYTF. The CDR3, as DNA: TGCGCCAGCAGCCTTCACTCGACAGCAAACTATGGCTACACCTTC.

The genes are TRBV18 and TRBJ2-1, with TRBD2 matching 11 bases. Germline assignment: CDR1 KGHSH and CDR2 LQKENI. Trimming removed 4 bases from V and 0 bases from J; junction bases left unmatched: 5. There are 17 residues in the CDR3. The CDR3 DNA is TGTGCCAGCTCACAGGGGACTAGCGGCCACTCCTACAATGAGCAGTTCTTC. Protein: CASSQGTSGHSYNEQFF.

This clonotype came up a few times. This rearrangement joins TRBV29-1 to TRBJ1-2; D uncertain. The length of the CDR3 is 12 residues. V lost 5 bases and J lost 7, with 14 bases in between. CDR1 and CDR2 from the germline V gene are SQVTM and ANQGSEA. The CDR3 DNA follows: TGCAGCGTTTATTTGGCTATGGGTGGCTACACCTTC. The encoded protein is CSVYLAMGGYTF.

The rearrangement uses TRBV7-9 and TRBJ2-7, with D perhaps given as TRBD1 or TRBD2 (5 bases each). From germline, CDR1 is SEHNR and CDR2 FQNEAQ (reference sequence). The CDR3 contains 16 residues. The V and J ends lost 1 base and 7 bases respectively, with 20 bases between them. CDR3 DNA sequence: TGTGCCAGCAGCTTAGAGGGACGCATCACCTACAATGAGCAGTACTTC. This encodes CASSLEGRITYNEQYF.

The V gene is TRBV29-1, the J gene TRBJ2-4; 9 nucleotides align to TRBD1. The CDR3 is made up of 14 amino acids. Germline values: CDR1 SQVTM, CDR2 ANQGSEA. J was trimmed by 6 bases and V by 8 bases; bases with no gene match: 11. CDR3 sequence: CSYSLGQGINIQYF. Written as DNA, the CDR3 is TGCAGCTACTCCCTAGGACAGGGGATAAACATTCAGTACTTC. The whole variable domain, filled in from reference TRBV29-1 and TRBJ2-4, reads SAVISQKPSRDICQRGTSLTIQCQVDSQVTMMFWYRQQPGQSLTLIATANQGSEATYESGFVIDKFPISRPNLTFSTLTVSNMSPEDSSIYLCSYSLGQGINIQYFGAGTRLSVL.

This clonotype was recorded at least ten times. The chain recombines TRBV18 with TRBJ2-1; D ambiguous. The V end lost 8 bases, the J end lost 6 bases, and 8 bases lay between the germline ends. This CDR3 has 11 residues. Per germline, CDR1 KGHSH and CDR2 LQKENI. This chain's CDR3 is CASSPSNEQFF. The CDR3, as DNA: TGTGCCAGCAGCCCCTCCAATGAGCAGTTCTTC.

CDR3 loop: CASSMTSGWEDTQYF. The CDR3 region has the DNA TGTGCCAGCAGCATGACTAGCGGATGGGAGGATACGCAGTATTTT. The rearrangement uses TRBV9 and TRBJ2-3, with 9 bases that match TRBD2. The germline CDR1 and CDR2 sequences are SGDLS and YYNGEE. The length of the CDR3 is 15 residues. Trimming removed 4 bases from V and 6 bases from J; junction bases left unmatched: 9.

The V and J genes are TRBV20-1 and TRBJ2-1, with TRBD2 matching 8 bases. The germline gives CDR1 DFQATT, CDR2 SNEGSKA (reference sequence). This CDR3 is built from 14 residues. J lost 1 base, V lost 5 bases, and 4 bases had no gene match. In nucleotides, the CDR3 is TGCAGTGCTCCAACTAGCGGATCCTACAATGAGCAGTTCTTC. It translates to CSAPTSGSYNEQFF.

This chain joins TRBV20-1 and TRBJ2-5; TRBD2 matches at 11 bases. The CDR3 is 16 amino acids. The germline gives CDR1 DFQATT, CDR2 SNEGSKA (reference sequence). With V trimmed by 6 bases and J by 4 bases, 13 bases remained unmatched. The CDR3 is CSARPSSGRSLETQYF. The CDR3 DNA reads TGCAGTGCCCGCCCCTCTAGCGGGAGGTCTCTAGAGACCCAGTACTTC.

The chain uses TRBV7-2 and TRBJ2-5; D not resolved. CDR1 and CDR2 from the germline V gene are SGHTA and FQGNSA. This CDR3 is 15 amino acids long. V shed 3 bases and J shed 4 bases, with 15 bases lying between them. The CDR3 protein is CASSFDVVKGETQYF. The CDR3 DNA follows: TGTGCCAGCAGCTTCGACGTGGTCAAAGGAGAGACCCAGTACTTC.

In its sample, this clonotype was seen many times. The chain is built from TRBV5-1 and TRBJ2-1; 11 bases are shared with TRBD1. J was trimmed by 7 bases and V by 0 bases; bases with no gene match: 6. The CDR3 has 16 amino acids. Germline V CDR1 and CDR2: SGHRS, YFSETQ. The CDR3 DNA is TGCGCCAGCAGCTTGGACAGGGACAGGGGGAGGAATGAGCAGTTCTTC. Its protein is CASSLDRDRGRNEQFF.

For this clonotype: This may be a read error, as it is one base from a much larger clone. The chain links TRBV7-2 to TRBJ2-7; 10 nucleotides line up with TRBD2. Looked up from germline, CDR1 is SGHTA and CDR2 is FQGNSA. This CDR3 contains 16 residues. The trim removed 4 bases at V and 0 bases at J, leaving 6 bases unmatched. The CDR3 DNA sequence: TGTGCCAGCAGCTCGGGTCCTAGCGGGAGCTCCTACGAGCAGTACTTC. Translation: CASSSGPSGSSYEQYF. The whole variable domain, filled in from reference TRBV7-2 and TRBJ2-7, reads GAGVSQSPSNKVTEKGKDVELRCDPISGHTALYWYRQSLGQGLEFLIYFQGNSAPDKSGLPSDRFSAERTGGSVSTLTIQRTQQEDSAVYLCASSSGPSGSSYEQYFGPGTRLTVT.

The table lists this clonotype with a few counts. The gene calls are TRBV4-3 and TRBJ2-5; perhaps TRBD2 as D (6 bases). This CDR3 is 13 amino acids long. The V end was cut by 5 bases, the J end by 11 bases, with 18 bases between. Germline V gives CDR1 LGHNA, CDR2 YSLEER. The CDR3 spells CASSSPPGTEQYF. In nucleotides, the CDR3 is TGCGCCAGCAGCTCTCCCCCGGGGACTGAGCAGTACTTC.

This sequence joins TRBV6-5 and TRBJ2-3; TRBD2 might be the D (6 bases). CDR3 length equals 15 residues. V was clipped by 7 bases and J by 0 bases, with 14 bases between them. Germline values: CDR1 MNHEY, CDR2 SVGAGI. CDR3 in amino acids: CASTSGGFSTDTQYF. CDR3 nucleotides: TGTGCCAGCACCAGTGGAGGGTTTAGCACAGATACGCAGTATTTT.

This clonotype came up a few times. The chain combines TRBV27 with TRBJ2-7; D not resolved. The CDR3 extends over 14 amino acids. The germline gives CDR1 MNHEY, CDR2 SMNVEV (reference sequence). V was pared by 5 bases and J by 3 bases, with 14 bases between. The CDR3: CASSANRGFYEQYF. Written as DNA, the CDR3 is TGTGCCAGCAGTGCCAATAGAGGATTCTACGAGCAGTACTTC.

The V gene is TRBV7-9, the J gene TRBJ2-1; tentatively, D is TRBD2 (5 bases). Germline CDR1 reads SEHNR; CDR2 reads FQNEAQ (reference sequence). V was pared by 5 bases and J by 6 bases, with 20 bases between. The CDR3 runs to 16 residues. The chain's CDR3 is CASSIEGESATNEQFF. The CDR3 bases are TGTGCCAGCAGCATCGAGGGCGAATCCGCTACCAATGAGCAGTTCTTC.